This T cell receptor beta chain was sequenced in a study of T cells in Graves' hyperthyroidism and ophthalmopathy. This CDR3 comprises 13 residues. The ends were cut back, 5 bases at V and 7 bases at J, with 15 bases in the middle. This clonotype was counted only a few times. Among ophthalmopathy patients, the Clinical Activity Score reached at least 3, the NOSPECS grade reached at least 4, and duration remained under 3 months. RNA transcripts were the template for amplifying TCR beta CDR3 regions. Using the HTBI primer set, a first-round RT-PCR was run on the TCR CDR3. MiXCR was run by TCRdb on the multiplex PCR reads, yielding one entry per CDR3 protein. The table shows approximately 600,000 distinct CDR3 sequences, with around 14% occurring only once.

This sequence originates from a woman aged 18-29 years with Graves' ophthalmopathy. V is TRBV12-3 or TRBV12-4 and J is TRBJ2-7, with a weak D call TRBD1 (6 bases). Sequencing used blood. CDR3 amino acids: CASSPQGSREQYF. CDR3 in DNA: TGTGCCAGCAGTCCGCAGGGGTCCCGGGAGCAGTACTTC.